The 30 T cell receptor beta chains presented below share a single source sample, sequenced in a study of CD8 T cells in ankylosing spondylitis. Overall study results and limits: What appeared characteristic of ankylosing spondylitis blood was a TCR beta motif of 7 or 8 highly homologous variants.

TCRdb used MiXCR to reprocess the 5' RACE reads, holding one entry per CDR3 protein. The repertoire consists of about 510,000 distinct CDR3 sequences, with about 5.2% occurring once and the leading ten covering under 4.5%. These receptors' antigens are unknown. What was sequenced was blood, either unsorted or a sorted T cell fraction (not recorded which). The receptors come from a male donor with ankylosing spondylitis.

This clonotype came up once. A much larger clone is a single base away; this may be a read error. V and J are TRBV28 and TRBJ2-5; TRBD2 matches 7 bases. The CDR3 has 17 residues. Germline assignment: CDR1 MDHEN and CDR2 SYDVKM. CDR3 loop: CAGSYQQMTSFGETQYF. The CDR3 DNA is TGTGCCGGCAGTTACCAACAGATGACTAGCTTCGGAGAGACCCAGTACTTC.

This clonotype was picked up many times. This chain connects TRBV4-2 to TRBJ1-1; D is possibly TRBD1 (5 bases). Per germline, CDR1 LGHNA and CDR2 YNFKEQ. The CDR3 length is 15 residues. Trimming took off 1 base at V and 5 bases at J, with 14 bases between the two ends. CDR3 DNA sequence: TGTGCCAGCAGCCAAGTCGGGACGGGGATAACTGAAGCTTTCTTT. Amino acid sequence: CASSQVGTGITEAFF.

This clonotype showed up many times. V gene TRBV6-2 or TRBV6-3 combines with J gene TRBJ2-7; no clear D gene. The length of the CDR3 is 16 residues. Trimming removed 6 bases from V and 4 bases from J, with 22 bases in between. The germline V gene encodes CDR1 MNHEY and CDR2 SVGEGT. The CDR3 spells CASSFPVSRGQYEQYF. The CDR3 DNA sequence: TGTGCCAGCAGCTTTCCCGTGAGCAGAGGCCAATACGAGCAGTACTTC.

The rearrangement links TRBV5-1 to TRBJ2-7; 12 nucleotides line up with TRBD1. CDR1 SGHRS and CDR2 YFSETQ come from the germline V gene. V trimming: 1 base; J trimming: 9 bases; junction bases outside the gene matches: 11. The CDR3 spans 16 residues. The CDR3, as DNA: TGCGCCAGCAGCTTGTGGGGGACAGGGGGCGGAGGAGCGCAGTACTTC. This gives the protein CASSLWGTGGGGAQYF.

CDR3 in DNA: TGTGCCAGCAGCGCACCGGGATGGACAGAAACCTACGAGCAGTACTTC. Amino acids: CASSAPGWTETYEQYF. This chain connects TRBV7-2 to TRBJ2-7; D possibly corresponds to TRBD1 (6 bases). Germline V lookup: CDR1 SGHTA, CDR2 FQGNSA. V lost 5 bases to trimming and J lost 2 bases, with 19 bases between them. This CDR3 has 16 residues.

The V gene is TRBV7-2, the J gene TRBJ1-2; 7 positions match TRBD1. The germline V gene encodes CDR1 SGHTA and CDR2 FQGNSA. The length of the CDR3 is 16 residues. V shed 3 bases and J 4 bases; nucleotides not matched to a gene: 11. The CDR3 loop reads CASSFDRTGAVYGYTF. CDR3 bases: TGTGCCAGCAGCTTCGACAGGACAGGAGCCGTCTATGGCTACACCTTC.

This clonotype showed up many times. The V gene is TRBV10-3, the J gene TRBJ1-6; maybe TRBD1 (6 bases). V gave up 5 bases and J gave up 7 bases, with 12 bases separating them. Germline V gene data show CDR1 as ENHRY and CDR2 as SYGVKD. This CDR3 comprises 14 residues. The CDR3 region has the DNA TGTGCCATCAGTCCCGAGGGGGGAAATTCACCCCTCCACTTT. Its protein product is CAISPEGGNSPLHF.

This clonotype was counted many times. The rearrangement links TRBV20-1 to TRBJ2-5; 9 positions agree with TRBD1. The length of the CDR3 is 15 residues. V trimming: 2 bases; J trimming: 1 base; junction bases outside the gene matches: 5. The germline CDR1 and CDR2 sequences are DFQATT and SNEGSKA (reference sequence). The CDR3, as DNA: TGCAGTGCTAGACACAGGGGGCGCCCCCAAGAGACCCAGTACTTC. This codes for CSARHRGRPQETQYF.

This chain uses TRBV4-3 with TRBJ1-2, with TRBD1 identical over 7 bases. The CDR3 contains 15 residues. The J segment lost 3 bases and the V segment lost 4 bases, leaving 8 bases of the junction unmatched. Germline CDR1 is LGHNA and CDR2 is YSLEER. CDR3 nucleotides: TGCGCCAGCAGCCTCGACAGGGAGCTCGACTATGGCTACACCTTC. Its translation is CASSLDRELDYGYTF.

This clonotype occurred many times. This sequence joins TRBV11-2 and TRBJ2-5, with D perhaps matching TRBD2 (7 bases). Trimming pared 5 bases from V and 2 bases from J, leaving 24 bases between. This CDR3 has 18 amino acids. The germline V gene has CDR1 SGHAT and CDR2 FQNNGV. The CDR3 DNA reads TGTGCCAGCAGCCATCTGGGGGGGGCCATCACCCCACAAGAGACCCAGTACTTC. Its protein product is CASSHLGGAITPQETQYF. Variable domain in full (rest from reference TRBV11-2 and TRBJ2-5): EAGVAQSPRYKIIEKRQSVAFWCNPISGHATLYWYQQILGQGPKLLIQFQNNGVVDDSQLPKDRFSAERLKGVDSTLKIQPAKLEDSAVYLCASSHLGGAITPQETQYFGPGTRLLVL.

In this sample, this clonotype turned up a few times. This chain uses TRBV4-1 with TRBJ1-2, with D hard to call. This CDR3 has 14 residues. Germline V gives CDR1 MGHRA, CDR2 YSYEKL. Trimming removed 6 bases at V and 3 bases at J, with 14 bases between. DNA of the CDR3: TGCGCCAGCAGTCCAGGCTTGAGGGACTATGGCTACACCTTC. Protein: CASSPGLRDYGYTF.

Many counts were recorded for this clonotype. This chain connects TRBV15 to TRBJ1-2, with 10 positions matching TRBD1. CDR1 and CDR2 from the germline V gene are LNHNV and YYDKDF (reference sequence). V gave up 1 base and J gave up 8 bases; unmatched junction bases: 4. The CDR3 is 14 amino acids. CDR3 loop: CATSRGDRGRGYTF. DNA for the CDR3: TGTGCCACCAGCAGAGGGGACAGGGGTAGGGGCTACACCTTC.

This clonotype was counted many times. Mismatch with germline at one junction end may stem from a read error. This chain connects TRBV4-1 to TRBJ2-1, with TRBD2 identical over 16 bases. This CDR3 has 21 residues. Germline assignment: CDR1 MGHRA and CDR2 YSYEKL. This CDR3 reads CASSQFRPGTSGRASYDEQFF. CDR3 nucleotide sequence: TGCGCCAGCAGCCAATTCCGCCCCGGGACTAGCGGGAGGGCCTCCTACGATGAGCAGTTCTTC.

This clonotype was observed many times. CDR3 coding DNA: TGTGCCAGCAGCCAAGTACTAGCGGGGGGGCGTGAGACCCAGTACTTC. This sequence encodes CASSQVLAGGRETQYF. The chain carries TRBV3-1 and TRBJ2-5, with 13 bases matching TRBD2. Trimming removed 1 base from V and 5 bases from J; junction bases left unmatched: 4. This CDR3 has 16 amino acids. Looked up from germline, CDR1 is LGHDT and CDR2 is YNNKEL (reference sequence).

This clonotype was seen ten or more times. This rearrangement joins TRBV28 to TRBJ2-3, with D unresolved. Germline V CDR1 and CDR2: MDHEN, SYDVKM. V lost 5 bases, J lost 0 bases, and 9 bases lay in between. This CDR3 comprises 14 residues. The CDR3 here is CASSPLHSTDTQYF. CDR3 sequence (DNA): TGTGCCAGCAGTCCCCTCCATAGCACAGATACGCAGTATTTT.

This clonotype turned up a few times. The rearrangement uses TRBV7-9 and TRBJ2-7, with D perhaps given as TRBD1 or TRBD2 (6 bases each). The V and J ends lost 4 bases and 2 bases respectively, with 18 bases between them. CDR3 length: 16 residues. Per the germline V gene, CDR1 is SEHNR and CDR2 is FQNEAQ (reference sequence). The CDR3 is CASSSGGGVGTYEQYF. CDR3 bases: TGTGCCAGCAGCTCAGGAGGGGGAGTTGGGACCTACGAGCAGTACTTC.

This clonotype was detected many times. The V call is TRBV27, the J call TRBJ1-5, with D possibly being TRBD1 (5 bases). Per germline, CDR1 MNHEY and CDR2 SMNVEV (reference sequence). The V end lost 3 bases, the J end lost 7 bases, and 13 bases lay between the germline ends. The CDR3 runs 14 residues. The CDR3 coding sequence is TGTGCCAGCAGTTTGGTAGGGACGAAGCAGCCCCAGCATTTT. It translates to CASSLVGTKQPQHF.

There are many counts of this clonotype. The genes are TRBV27 and TRBJ1-2; a possible D gene is TRBD1 (6 bases). This CDR3 has 18 residues. Germline CDR1 and CDR2: MNHEY and SMNVEV (reference sequence). V dropped 0 bases and J dropped 0 bases, with 17 bases sitting between them. The CDR3 loop is CASSLSMYGAGANYGYTF. CDR3 in DNA: TGTGCCAGCAGTTTATCGATGTATGGGGCAGGGGCTAACTATGGCTACACCTTC.

This sequence joins TRBV5-1 and TRBJ2-7; D is ambiguous. Deletions cut 0 bases from V and 3 bases from J, with 16 bases between. CDR1 and CDR2 from the germline V gene are SGHRS and YFSETQ. The CDR3 is 16 amino acids. The CDR3 region has the DNA TGCGCCAGCAGCTTGGTTGTTATGGACGGTTTCTACGAGCAGTACTTC. Translating it yields CASSLVVMDGFYEQYF.

This clonotype was seen more than once but under ten times. The genes are TRBV5-1 and TRBJ2-5; weak D call: TRBD1 (6 bases). The germline CDR1 and CDR2 sequences are SGHRS and YFSETQ. Trimming removed 4 bases from V and 0 bases from J, with 13 bases in between. This CDR3 spans 15 amino acids. The CDR3 bases are TGCGCCAGCAGCCCCCGGACAGTGTACCAAGAGACCCAGTACTTC. This sequence encodes CASSPRTVYQETQYF.

This clonotype has at least ten counts. The chain joins TRBV4-1 to TRBJ2-1; 8 nucleotides match TRBD2. This CDR3 is built from 14 residues. Germline CDR1 reads MGHRA; CDR2 reads YSYEKL. J was trimmed by 7 bases and V by 8 bases; bases with no gene match: 10. The CDR3 region is CASRAGVVENEQFF. In DNA form, the CDR3 reads TGCGCCAGCCGAGCGGGAGTAGTAGAAAATGAGCAGTTCTTC.

This clonotype was detected only a few times. The chain carries TRBV2 and TRBJ1-2; D unclear. Germline assignment: CDR1 SNHLY and CDR2 FYNNEI. The CDR3 spans 12 residues. V was shortened by 4 bases and J by 4 bases, with 7 bases between the two germline ends. Here the CDR3 reads CASSVVAYGYTF. As DNA, the CDR3 is TGTGCCAGCAGTGTTGTGGCCTATGGCTACACCTTC.

This sequence joins TRBV30 and TRBJ1-2; TRBD1 aligns across 7 bases. CDR1 is GTSNPN, CDR2 SVGIG, per germline (reference sequence). CDR3 length: 14 amino acids. V shed 5 bases, J shed 4 bases, and the junction held 10 bases outside the gene matches. CDR3 amino acids: CAWEIRGHGYGYTF. The CDR3 bases are TGTGCCTGGGAAATAAGGGGGCACGGCTATGGCTACACCTTC.

This clonotype has at least ten counts. The CDR3, as DNA: TGTGCCAGCAGTTACTCGATAGACCGACCCTACGAGCAGTACTTC. Amino acid sequence: CASSYSIDRPYEQYF. V is TRBV6-5 and J is TRBJ2-7; D is unresolved. This CDR3 comprises 15 residues. CDR1 is MNHEY, CDR2 SVGAGI, per germline. The germline V and J ends were trimmed by 0 bases and 2 bases, with 11 bases remaining between them.

This clonotype was seen at least ten times. The V and J genes are TRBV5-1 and TRBJ2-1; TRBD2 matches at 14 bases. Looked up from germline, CDR1 is SGHRS and CDR2 is YFSETQ. The CDR3 has 18 amino acids. V shed 4 bases, J shed 1 base, and the junction held 7 bases outside the gene matches. CDR3 nucleotides: TGCGCCAGCAGCCGACTAGCGGGGGGGCCGAAGTCCTACAATGAGCAGTTCTTC. Encoded protein: CASSRLAGGPKSYNEQFF.

This clonotype was seen repeatedly, ten times or more. The J gene is TRBJ1-6, the V gene TRBV7-2; 7 positions match TRBD1. The CDR3 spans 15 residues. Looked up from germline, CDR1 is SGHTA and CDR2 is FQGNSA. The ends lost 5 bases at V and 9 bases at J; junction bases unmatched: 10. In DNA form, the CDR3 reads TGTGCCAGCAGCCCAACCGGGACAGTCGGTTCACCCCTCCACTTT. Encoded protein: CASSPTGTVGSPLHF.

This clonotype was counted at least ten times. The V gene is TRBV20-1, the J gene TRBJ2-1; TRBD2 agrees at 14 bases. Germline V gene data show CDR1 as DFQATT and CDR2 as SNEGSKA (reference sequence). This CDR3 has 18 amino acids. J lost 2 bases, V lost 3 bases, and 9 bases had no gene match. The CDR3 region is CSASPPLTSGGAYNEQFF. Written as DNA, the CDR3 is TGCAGTGCTAGCCCTCCCCTGACTAGCGGGGGGGCCTACAATGAGCAGTTCTTC.

This clonotype occurred many times. The chain joins TRBV4-2 to TRBJ2-2, with D possibly matching TRBD2 (6 bases). The CDR3 runs to 16 residues. V lost 2 bases to trimming and J lost 7 bases, with 17 bases between them. Germline CDR1 reads LGHNA; CDR2 reads YNFKEQ. The CDR3 bases are TGTGCCAGCAGCCAACCCCGTGGGGGGTTGATCGGGGAGCTGTTTTTT. Residues: CASSQPRGGLIGELFF.

A few counts support this clonotype. The rearrangement joins TRBV5-4 to TRBJ2-6, with D possibly matching TRBD2 (6 bases). Looked up from germline, CDR1 is SGHNT and CDR2 is YYREEE (reference sequence). Trimming removed 2 bases at V and 0 bases at J, with 12 bases between. The CDR3 extends over 17 amino acids. The CDR3 nucleotides are TGTGCCAGCAGCTTCGGAGGGAGGTCCTCTGGGGCCAACGTCCTGACTTTC. Translated: CASSFGGRSSGANVLTF. The full variable domain, in which reference TRBV5-4 and TRBJ2-6 provide the parts outside the CDR3, is ETGVTQSPTHLIKTRGQQVTLRCSSQSGHNTVSWYQQALGQGPQFIFQYYREEENGRGNFPPRFSGLQFPNYSSELNVNALELDDSALYLCASSFGGRSSGANVLTFGAGSRLTVL.

This clonotype has a count of ten or more. The chain couples TRBV4-1 to TRBJ2-2; D might be TRBD1 or TRBD2, each matching 5 bases. The CDR3 is 17 amino acids. Trimming stripped 4 bases from V and 1 base from J, with 16 bases between. The germline CDR1 and CDR2 sequences are MGHRA and YSYEKL. This CDR3 is CASSLSFEGLNTGELFF. The DNA of the CDR3 is TGCGCCAGCAGCCTTAGCTTCGAGGGGCTGAACACCGGGGAGCTGTTTTTT.